This TCR beta chain was captured in a study of blood T cell repertoires in COVID-19. Study as a whole: Acute and convalescent COVID-19 specimens originated in the United States, Italy and Spain. In each case, the material was cDNA or gDNA derived from T cells, B-cell-depleted T cells, or PBMCs.

Trimming took 2 bases from V and 1 from J; bases not matched to a gene: 4. CDR3 length: 15 residues. The V gene's germline CDR1 is LGHDT and CDR2 YNNKEL (reference sequence). In the original workflow: From reference gene primer amplification, estimates of nucleated cell counts were derived. Clones were read by immunoSEQ multiplex PCR, and TCRdb kept only the in-frame ones, dropping some. Clone size and V and J calls were adopted from that table, with D and trimming inferred from the DNA. The sample consists of 250,000 to 300,000 clones, around 90% of them appearing once. This clonotype was sampled from a middle-aged woman who had recovered from COVID-19. Sequencing was carried out using peripheral blood. The V and J genes are TRBV3-1 (or the pseudogene TRBV3-2) and TRBJ1-1; 7 bases line up with TRBD1. CDR3 in DNA: TGTGCCAGCAGCCAATCCGGGACAGCGAACACTGAAGCTTTCTTT. Protein sequence: CASSQSGTANTEAFF.